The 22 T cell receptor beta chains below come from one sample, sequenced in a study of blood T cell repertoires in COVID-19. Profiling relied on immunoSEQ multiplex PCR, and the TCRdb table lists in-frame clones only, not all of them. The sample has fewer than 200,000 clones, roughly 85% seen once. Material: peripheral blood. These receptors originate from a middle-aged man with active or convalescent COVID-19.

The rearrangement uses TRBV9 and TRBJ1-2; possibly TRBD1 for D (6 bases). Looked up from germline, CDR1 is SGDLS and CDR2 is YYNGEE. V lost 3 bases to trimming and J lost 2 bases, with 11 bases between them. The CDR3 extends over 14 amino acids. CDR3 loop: CASSGGGENYGYTF. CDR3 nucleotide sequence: TGTGCCAGCAGCGGTGGGGGCGAGAACTATGGCTACACCTTC.

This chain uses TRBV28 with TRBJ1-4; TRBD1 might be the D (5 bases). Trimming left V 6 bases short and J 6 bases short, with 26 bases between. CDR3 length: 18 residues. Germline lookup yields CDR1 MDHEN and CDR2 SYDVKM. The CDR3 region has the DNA TGTGCCAGCAGCAACACCGGGGGGGGAGGGATAATGGATGAAAAACTGTTTTTT. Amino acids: CASSNTGGGGIMDEKLFF.

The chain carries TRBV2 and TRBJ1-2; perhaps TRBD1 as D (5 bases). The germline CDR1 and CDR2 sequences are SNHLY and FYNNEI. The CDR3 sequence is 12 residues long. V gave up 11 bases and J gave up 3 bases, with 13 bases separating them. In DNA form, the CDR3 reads TGTGCCGGTACGACAGAACACTATGGCTACACCTTC. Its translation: CAGTTEHYGYTF. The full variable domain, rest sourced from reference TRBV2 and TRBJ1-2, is EPEVTQTPSHQVTQMGQEVILRCVPISNHLYFYWYRQILGQKVEFLVSFYNNEISEKSEIFDDQFSVERPDGSNFTLKIRSTKLEDSAMYFCAGTTEHYGYTFGSGTRLTVV.

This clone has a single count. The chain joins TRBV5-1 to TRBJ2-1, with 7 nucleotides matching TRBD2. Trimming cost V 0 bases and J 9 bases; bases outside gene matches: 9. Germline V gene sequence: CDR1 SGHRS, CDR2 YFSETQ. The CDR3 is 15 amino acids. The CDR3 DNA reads TGCGCCAGCAGCTTGGTCGCGGGGGTATCTGTTGAGCAGTTCTTC. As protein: CASSLVAGVSVEQFF.

In DNA form, the CDR3 reads TGTGCCAGCAGTTTACTCTCTGGCGGGAGGGCCTACGAGCAGTACTTC. This sequence encodes CASSLLSGGRAYEQYF. V usage is TRBV28 and J usage is TRBJ2-7; 9 positions agree with TRBD2. There are 16 residues in the CDR3. V trimming: 2 bases; J trimming: 2 bases; junction bases outside the gene matches: 7. Looked up from germline, CDR1 is MDHEN and CDR2 is SYDVKM.

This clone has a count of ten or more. The CDR3 DNA is TGCGCCAGCAGTGGTAGCCGACTAAATGAGCAGTTCTTC. It is translated as CASSGSRLNEQFF. The genes are TRBV10-2 and TRBJ2-1; weak D call: TRBD2 (5 bases). With 4 bases removed from V and 7 bases from J, the gap between germline ends came to 11 bases. Germline V gives CDR1 WSHSY, CDR2 SAAADI. The CDR3 spans 13 residues.

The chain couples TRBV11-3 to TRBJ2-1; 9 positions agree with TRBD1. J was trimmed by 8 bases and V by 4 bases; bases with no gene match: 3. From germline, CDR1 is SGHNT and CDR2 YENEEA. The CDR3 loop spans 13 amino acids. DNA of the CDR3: TGTGCCAGCAGCTATGGACAGGGGCATGAGCAGTTCTTC. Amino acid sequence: CASSYGQGHEQFF.

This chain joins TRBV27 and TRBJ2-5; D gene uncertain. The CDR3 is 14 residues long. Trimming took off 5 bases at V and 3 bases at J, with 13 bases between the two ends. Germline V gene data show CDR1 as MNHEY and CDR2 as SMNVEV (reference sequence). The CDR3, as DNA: TGTGCCAGCAGTCCCTTGGCGAGGAAAGAGACCCAGTACTTC. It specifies CASSPLARKETQYF.

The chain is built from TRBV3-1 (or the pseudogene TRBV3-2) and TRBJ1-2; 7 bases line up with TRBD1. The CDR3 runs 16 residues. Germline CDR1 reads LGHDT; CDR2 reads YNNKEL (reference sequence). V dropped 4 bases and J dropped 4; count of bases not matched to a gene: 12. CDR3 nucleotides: TGTGCCAGCAGCCTCCGGGACAGCCGCCTCAGCTATGGCTACACCTTC. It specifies CASSLRDSRLSYGYTF.

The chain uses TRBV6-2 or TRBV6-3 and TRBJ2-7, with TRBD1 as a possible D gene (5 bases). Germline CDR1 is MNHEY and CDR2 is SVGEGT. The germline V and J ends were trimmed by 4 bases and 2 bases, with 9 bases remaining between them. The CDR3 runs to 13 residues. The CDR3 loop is CASSSPGTYEQYF. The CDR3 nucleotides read TGTGCCAGCAGTTCCCCAGGGACCTACGAGCAGTACTTC.

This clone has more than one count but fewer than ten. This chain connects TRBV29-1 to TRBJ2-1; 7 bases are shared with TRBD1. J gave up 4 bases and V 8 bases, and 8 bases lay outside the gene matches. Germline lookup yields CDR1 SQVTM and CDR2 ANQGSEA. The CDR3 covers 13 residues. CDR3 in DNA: TGCAGCAGCAGGGACAGTTCTTACAATGAGCAGTTCTTC. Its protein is CSSRDSSYNEQFF.

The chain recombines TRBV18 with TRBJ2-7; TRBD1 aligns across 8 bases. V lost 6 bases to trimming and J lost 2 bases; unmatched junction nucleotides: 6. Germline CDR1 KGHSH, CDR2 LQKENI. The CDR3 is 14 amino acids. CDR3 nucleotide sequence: TGTGCCAGCTCGGCCGGGACAGGAACCTACGAGCAGTACTTC. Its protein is CASSAGTGTYEQYF.

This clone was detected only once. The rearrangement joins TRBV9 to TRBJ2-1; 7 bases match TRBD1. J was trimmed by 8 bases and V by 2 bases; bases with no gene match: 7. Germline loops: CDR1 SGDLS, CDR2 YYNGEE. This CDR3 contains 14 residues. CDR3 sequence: CASSVLTGSDEQFF. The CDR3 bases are TGTGCCAGCAGCGTCCTGACAGGGTCTGATGAGCAGTTCTTC.

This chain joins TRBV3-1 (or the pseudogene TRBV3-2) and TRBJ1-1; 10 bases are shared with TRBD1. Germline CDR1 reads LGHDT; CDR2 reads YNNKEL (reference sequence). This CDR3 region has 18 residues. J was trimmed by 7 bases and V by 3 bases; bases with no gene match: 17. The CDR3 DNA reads TGTGCCAGCAGCCAGAGAATTCCGGGGACAGGGGCCACTGTTGAAGCTTTCTTT. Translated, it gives CASSQRIPGTGATVEAFF.

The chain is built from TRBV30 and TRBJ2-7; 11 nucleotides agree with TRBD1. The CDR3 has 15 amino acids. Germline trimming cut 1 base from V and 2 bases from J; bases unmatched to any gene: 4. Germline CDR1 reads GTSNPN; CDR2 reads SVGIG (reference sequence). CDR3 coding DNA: TGTGCCTGGAGTGCCGGGACAGGGGGAACCTACGAGCAGTACTTC. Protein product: CAWSAGTGGTYEQYF.

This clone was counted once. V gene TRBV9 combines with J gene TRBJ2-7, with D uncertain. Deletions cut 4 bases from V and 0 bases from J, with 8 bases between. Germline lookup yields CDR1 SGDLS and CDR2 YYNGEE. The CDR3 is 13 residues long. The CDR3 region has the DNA TGTGCCAGCAGCCCGAGGAGCTCCTACGAGCAGTACTTC. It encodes CASSPRSSYEQYF.

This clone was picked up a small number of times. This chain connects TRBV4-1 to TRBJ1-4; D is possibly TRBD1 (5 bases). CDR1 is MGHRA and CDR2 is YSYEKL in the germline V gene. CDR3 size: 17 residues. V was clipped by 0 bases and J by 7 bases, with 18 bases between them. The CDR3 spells CASSQEGGIGVSEKLFF. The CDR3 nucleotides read TGCGCCAGCAGCCAAGAGGGGGGGATCGGGGTGTCTGAAAAACTGTTTTTT.

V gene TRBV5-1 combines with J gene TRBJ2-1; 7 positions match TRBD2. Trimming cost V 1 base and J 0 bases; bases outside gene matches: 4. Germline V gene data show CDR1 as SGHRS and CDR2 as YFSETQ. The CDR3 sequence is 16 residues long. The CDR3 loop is CASSLMGGSSYNEQFF. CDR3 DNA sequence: TGCGCCAGCAGCTTGATGGGCGGGAGCTCCTACAATGAGCAGTTCTTC.

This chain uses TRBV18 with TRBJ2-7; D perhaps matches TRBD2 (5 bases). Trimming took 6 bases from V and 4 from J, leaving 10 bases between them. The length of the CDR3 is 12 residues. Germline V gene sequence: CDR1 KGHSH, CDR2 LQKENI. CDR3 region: CASSQRDYEQYF. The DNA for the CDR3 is TGTGCCAGCTCCCAACGGGATTACGAGCAGTACTTC.

CDR3 bases: TGTGCCATCACGGACAGGAGTAACTATGGCTACACCTTC. This gives the protein CAITDRSNYGYTF. The chain carries TRBV10-3 and TRBJ1-2; 7 positions match TRBD1. The V gene's germline CDR1 is ENHRY and CDR2 SYGVKD. The CDR3 is made up of 13 amino acids. The V and J ends lost 7 bases and 1 base, in that order; junction bases with no gene match: 3.

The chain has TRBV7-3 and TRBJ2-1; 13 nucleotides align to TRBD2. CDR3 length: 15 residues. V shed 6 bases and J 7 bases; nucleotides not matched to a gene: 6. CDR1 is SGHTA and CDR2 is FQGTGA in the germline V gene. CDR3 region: CASSQTSGGANEQFF. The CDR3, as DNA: TGTGCCAGCAGTCAAACTAGCGGGGGGGCAAATGAGCAGTTCTTC.

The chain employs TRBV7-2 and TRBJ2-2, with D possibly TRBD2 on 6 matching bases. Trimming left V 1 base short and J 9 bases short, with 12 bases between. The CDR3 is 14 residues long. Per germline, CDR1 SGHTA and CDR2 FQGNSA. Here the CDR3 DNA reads TGTGCCAGCAGCTTAGAGGTTGGACTAAGGGAGCTGTTTTTT. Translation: CASSLEVGLRELFF.